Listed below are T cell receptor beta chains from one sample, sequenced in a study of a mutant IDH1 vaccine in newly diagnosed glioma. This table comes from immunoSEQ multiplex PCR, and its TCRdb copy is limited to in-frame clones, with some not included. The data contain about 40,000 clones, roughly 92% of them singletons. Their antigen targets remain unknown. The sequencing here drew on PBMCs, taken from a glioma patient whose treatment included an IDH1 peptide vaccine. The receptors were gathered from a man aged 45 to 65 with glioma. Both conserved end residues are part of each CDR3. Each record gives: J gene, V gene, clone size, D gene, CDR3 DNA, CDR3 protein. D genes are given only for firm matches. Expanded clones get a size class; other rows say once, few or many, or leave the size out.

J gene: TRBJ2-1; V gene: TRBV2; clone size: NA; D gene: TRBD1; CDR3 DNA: TGTGCCAGCAGCCATACGAGACAGGGGTACTACAATGAGCAGTTCTTC; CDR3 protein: CASSHTRQGYYNEQFF
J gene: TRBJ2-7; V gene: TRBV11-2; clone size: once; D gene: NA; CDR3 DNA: TGTGCCAGCAGCCTCGGTTTAGCGAGAACCTACGAGCAGTACTTC; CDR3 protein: CASSLGLARTYEQYF
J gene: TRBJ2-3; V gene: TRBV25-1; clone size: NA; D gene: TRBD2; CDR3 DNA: TGTGCCAGCAGTATGAGACTAGCGGATACAGATACGCAGTATTTT; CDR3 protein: CASSMRLADTDTQYF
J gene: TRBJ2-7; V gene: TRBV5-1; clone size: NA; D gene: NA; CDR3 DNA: TGCGCCAGCAGCCTTCGGGACACCTTCTACGAGCAGTACTTC; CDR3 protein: CASSLRDTFYEQYF
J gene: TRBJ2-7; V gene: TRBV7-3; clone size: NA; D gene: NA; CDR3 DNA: TGTGCCAGCAGCTTAGGGTCTGGCTATGAGCAGTACTTC; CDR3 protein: CASSLGSGYEQYF
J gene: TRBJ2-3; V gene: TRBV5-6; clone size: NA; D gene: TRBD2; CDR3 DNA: TGTGCCAGCAGCTTAGGGCTAGCGGGAGTGGCAGATACGCAGTATTTT; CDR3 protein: CASSLGLAGVADTQYF
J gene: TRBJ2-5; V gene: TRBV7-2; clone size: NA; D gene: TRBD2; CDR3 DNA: TGTGCCAGCAGCTTGGCCAGCGGGGGACAAGAGACCCAGTACTTC; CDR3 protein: CASSLASGGQETQYF
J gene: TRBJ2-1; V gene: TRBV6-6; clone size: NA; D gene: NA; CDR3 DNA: TGTGCCAGCAGTTCTGGACAGTACAATGAGCAGTTCTTC; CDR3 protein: CASSSGQYNEQFF
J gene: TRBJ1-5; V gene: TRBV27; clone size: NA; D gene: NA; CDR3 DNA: TGTGCCAGCAGTTCGACGGGTTACAATCAGCCCCAGCATTTT; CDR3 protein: CASSSTGYNQPQHF
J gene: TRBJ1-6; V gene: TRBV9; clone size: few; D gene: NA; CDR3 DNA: TGTGCCAGCAGCGGCTCCGTGAATAATTCACCCCTCCACTTT; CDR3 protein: CASSGSVNNSPLHF
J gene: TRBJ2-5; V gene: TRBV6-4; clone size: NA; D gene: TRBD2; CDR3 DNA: TGTGCCAGCAGTGAAACTAGCGGCACCCAAGAGACCCAGTACTTC; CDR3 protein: CASSETSGTQETQYF
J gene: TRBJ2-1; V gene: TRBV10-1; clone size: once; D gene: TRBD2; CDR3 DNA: TGCGCCAGCAGTGAGTCTGGACTAGCGGGAGTCAATGAGCAGTTCTTC; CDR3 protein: CASSESGLAGVNEQFF
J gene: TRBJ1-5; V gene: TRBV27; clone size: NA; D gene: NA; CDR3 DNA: TGTGCCAGCAGTTTATCGCCCGCTTCCTTCAATCAGCCCCAGCATTTT; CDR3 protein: CASSLSPASFNQPQHF
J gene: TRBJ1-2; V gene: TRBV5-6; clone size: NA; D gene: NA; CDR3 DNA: TGTGCCAGCAGCTTGACCGACTATGGCTACACCTTC; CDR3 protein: CASSLTDYGYTF
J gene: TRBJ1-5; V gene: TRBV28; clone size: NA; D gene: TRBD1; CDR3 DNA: TGTGCCAGCAGTCCAGGGGGAGGGGGCAGGTTTCAGCCCCAGCATTTT; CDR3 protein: CASSPGGGGRFQPQHF
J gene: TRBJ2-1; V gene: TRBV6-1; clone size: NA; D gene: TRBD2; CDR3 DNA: TGTGCCAGCAGTGACCCGACTAGCGATCGTTGGAATGAGCAGTTCTTC; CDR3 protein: CASSDPTSDRWNEQFF
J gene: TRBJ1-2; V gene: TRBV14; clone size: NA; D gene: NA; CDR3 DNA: TGTGCCAGCAGCCCGACGGGCCGGGGAGGTCGGTATGGCTACACCTTC; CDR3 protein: CASSPTGRGGRYGYTF
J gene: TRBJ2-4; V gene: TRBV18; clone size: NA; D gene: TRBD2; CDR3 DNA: TGTGCCAGCTCACCGGGCCCGGGGGGGGGCATTCAGTACTTC; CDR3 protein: CASSPGPGGGIQYF
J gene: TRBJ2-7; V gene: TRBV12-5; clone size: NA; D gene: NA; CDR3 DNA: TGTGCTAGTGGTTTCAGTGCCTACGAGCAGTACTTC; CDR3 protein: CASGFSAYEQYF
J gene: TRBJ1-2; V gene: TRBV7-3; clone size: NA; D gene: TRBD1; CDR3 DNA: TGTGCCAGCAGCCCAGGACAGGGCCAAGGCTACACCTTC; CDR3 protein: CASSPGQGQGYTF
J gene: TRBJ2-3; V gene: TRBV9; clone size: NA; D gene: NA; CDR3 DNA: TGTGCCAGCAGCGTCCCCAGGGGAGGGGCCACAGATACGCAGTATTTT; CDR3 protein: CASSVPRGGATDTQYF
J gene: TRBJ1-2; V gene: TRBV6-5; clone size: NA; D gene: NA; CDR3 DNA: TGTGCCAGCAGTTACTCGGTCGGGGGTGGCTACACCTTC; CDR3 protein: CASSYSVGGGYTF
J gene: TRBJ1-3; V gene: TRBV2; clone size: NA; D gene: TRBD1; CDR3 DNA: TGTGCCAGCAGAACAGGGGTGTTCTCTGGAAACACCATATATTTT; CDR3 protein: CASRTGVFSGNTIYF
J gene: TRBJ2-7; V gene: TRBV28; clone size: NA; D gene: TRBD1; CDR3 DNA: TGTGCCAGCAGTTTTTCAGGGGGCCTGTACGAGCAGTACTTC; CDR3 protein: CASSFSGGLYEQYF
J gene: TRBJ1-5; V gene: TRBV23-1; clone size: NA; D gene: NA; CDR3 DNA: TGCGCCAGCAGTCATACTGGGGGCGAGCTCGCCCAGCCCCAGCATTTT; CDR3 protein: CASSHTGGELAQPQHF
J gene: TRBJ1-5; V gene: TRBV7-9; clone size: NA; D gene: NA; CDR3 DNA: TGTGCCAGCAGCCGCCCAGGGGTCGATCAGCCCCAGCATTTT; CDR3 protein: CASSRPGVDQPQHF
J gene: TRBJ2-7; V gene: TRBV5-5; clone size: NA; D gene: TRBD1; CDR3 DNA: TGTGCCAGCAGCAAGCGACCGGGACAGGGTCCCTACGAGCAGTACTTC; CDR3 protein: CASSKRPGQGPYEQYF
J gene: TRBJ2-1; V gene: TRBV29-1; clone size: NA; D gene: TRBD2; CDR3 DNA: TGCAGCGTTGCCGGGACTAGCATGGGGGGCTACAATGAGCAGTTCTTC; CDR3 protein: CSVAGTSMGGYNEQFF
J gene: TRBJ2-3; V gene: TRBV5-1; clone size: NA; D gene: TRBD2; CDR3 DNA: TGCGCCAGCAGCTTGGCCGGGTGGGAGGGCCGGGCAGATACGCAGTATTTT; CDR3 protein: CASSLAGWEGRADTQYF
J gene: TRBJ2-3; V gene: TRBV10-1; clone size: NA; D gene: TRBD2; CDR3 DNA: TGCGCCAGCAGTGGCCCCGGGAGGTCAGATACGCAGTATTTT; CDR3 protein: CASSGPGRSDTQYF
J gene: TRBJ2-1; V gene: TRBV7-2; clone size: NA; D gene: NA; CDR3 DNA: TGTGCCAGCAGACCCTTTGGGGACTCGGGATACAATGAGCAGTTCTTC; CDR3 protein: CASRPFGDSGYNEQFF
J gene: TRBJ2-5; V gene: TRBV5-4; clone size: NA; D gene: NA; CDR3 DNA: TGTGCCAGCAGCAGGGAATGGAAACAAGAGACCCAGTACTTC; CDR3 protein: CASSREWKQETQYF
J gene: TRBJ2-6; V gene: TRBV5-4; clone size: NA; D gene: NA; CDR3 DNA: TGTGCCAGCAGCCCGAAAAATTTTGGGGCCAACGTCCTGACTTTC; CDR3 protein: CASSPKNFGANVLTF
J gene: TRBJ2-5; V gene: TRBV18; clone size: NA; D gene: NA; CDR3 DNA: TGTGCCAGCTCACTTTCTCGGGAACGGGAGACCCAGTACTTC; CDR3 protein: CASSLSRERETQYF
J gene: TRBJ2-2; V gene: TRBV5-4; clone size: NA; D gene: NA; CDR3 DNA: TGTGCCAGCAGCTTGGGCCACGAGGGGGGGCCTCCCGGGGAGCTGTTTTTT; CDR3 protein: CASSLGHEGGPPGELFF
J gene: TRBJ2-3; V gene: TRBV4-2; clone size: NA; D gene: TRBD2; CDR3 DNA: TGTGCCAGCAGCCAAGAAGTGACTAGCGGGGGGGCAGATACGCAGTATTTT; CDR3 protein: CASSQEVTSGGADTQYF
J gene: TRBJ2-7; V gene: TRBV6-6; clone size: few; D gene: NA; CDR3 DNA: TGTGCCAGCAGCCCCCATTGGGGGGCGGGTTACGAGCAGTACTTC; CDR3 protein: CASSPHWGAGYEQYF
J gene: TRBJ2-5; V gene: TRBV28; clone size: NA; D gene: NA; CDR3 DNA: TGTGCCAGCAGTTTATTAGTTGGGGGGGAGACCCAGTACTTC; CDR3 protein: CASSLLVGGETQYF
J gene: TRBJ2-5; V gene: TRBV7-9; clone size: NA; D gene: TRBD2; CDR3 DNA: TGTGCCAGCAGCTTAGGTTTCGGACTAGCAGCCCTCCAAGAGACCCAGTACTTC; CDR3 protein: CASSLGFGLAALQETQYF
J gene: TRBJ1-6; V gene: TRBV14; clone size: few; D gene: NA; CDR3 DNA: TGTGCCAGCAGCCAAGACGTTGGGGGAAATTCACCCCTCCACTTT; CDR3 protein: CASSQDVGGNSPLHF
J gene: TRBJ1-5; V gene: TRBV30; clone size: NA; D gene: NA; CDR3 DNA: TGTGCCTGGAGTATGACGGCTGATCAGCCCCAGCATTTT; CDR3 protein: CAWSMTADQPQHF
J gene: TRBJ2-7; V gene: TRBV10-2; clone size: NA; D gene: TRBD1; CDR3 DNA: TGCGCCAGCAGTGAATTCGGGGTCGGGACAGGGGATTACGAGCAGTACTTC; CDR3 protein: CASSEFGVGTGDYEQYF
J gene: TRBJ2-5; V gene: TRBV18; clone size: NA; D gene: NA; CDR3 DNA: TGTGCCAGCTCACCAAGTTCCAGGAAAGAGACCCAGTACTTC; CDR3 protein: CASSPSSRKETQYF
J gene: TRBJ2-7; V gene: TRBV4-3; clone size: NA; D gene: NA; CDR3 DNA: TGCGCCAGCAGCCAAGTTGTGGGGTCAGCCTACGAGCAGTACTTC; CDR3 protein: CASSQVVGSAYEQYF
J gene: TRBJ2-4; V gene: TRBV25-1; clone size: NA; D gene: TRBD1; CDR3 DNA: TGTGCCAGCAGTGGTGACAGGGGGATAGCCAAAAACATTCAGTACTTC; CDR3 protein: CASSGDRGIAKNIQYF
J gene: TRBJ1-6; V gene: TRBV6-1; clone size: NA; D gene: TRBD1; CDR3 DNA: TGTGCCAGCAGTGGGGGACAGTCGAATTCACCCCTCCACTTT; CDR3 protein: CASSGGQSNSPLHF
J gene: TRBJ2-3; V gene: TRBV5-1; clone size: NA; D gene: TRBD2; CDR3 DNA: TGCGCCAGCAGCTTGGCAGCGGGGGGGCTCACAGATACGCAGTATTTT; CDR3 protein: CASSLAAGGLTDTQYF
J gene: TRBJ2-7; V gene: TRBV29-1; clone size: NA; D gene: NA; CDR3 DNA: TGCAGCGTTGGGCAGTTCTCCTACGAGCAGTACTTC; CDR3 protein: CSVGQFSYEQYF
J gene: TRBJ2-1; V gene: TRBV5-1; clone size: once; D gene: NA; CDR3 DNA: TGCGCCAGCAGATTGGCGGGGCGCTCCTACAATGAGCAGTTCTTC; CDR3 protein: CASRLAGRSYNEQFF
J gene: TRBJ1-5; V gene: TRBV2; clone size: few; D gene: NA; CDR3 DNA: TGTGCCAGCAGCTCGGGGGCAGGGAATCAGCCCCAGCATTTT; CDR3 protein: CASSSGAGNQPQHF
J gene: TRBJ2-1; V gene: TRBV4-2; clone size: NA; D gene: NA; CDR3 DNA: TGTGCCAGCAGCCAAGGGGTGACTACTGCTGAGCAGTTCTTC; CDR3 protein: CASSQGVTTAEQFF
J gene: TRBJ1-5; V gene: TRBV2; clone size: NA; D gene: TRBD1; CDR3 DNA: TGTGCCAGCACCCCGGGACAGGGCAATCAGCCCCAGCATTTT; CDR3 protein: CASTPGQGNQPQHF
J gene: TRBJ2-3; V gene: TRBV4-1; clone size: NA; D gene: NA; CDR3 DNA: TGCGCCAGCAGCCAAGATGGCCGAGGTAGTCTCCTCGGGACGCAGTATTTT; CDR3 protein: CASSQDGRGSLLGTQYF
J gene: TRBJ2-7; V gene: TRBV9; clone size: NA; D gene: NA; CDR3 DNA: TGTGCCAGCAGCGTGGGTCCTTCCTCCTCCTACGAGCAGTACTTC; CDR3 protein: CASSVGPSSSYEQYF
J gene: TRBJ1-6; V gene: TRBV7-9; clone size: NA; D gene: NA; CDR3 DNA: TGTGCCAGCAGCCAGGCGGGTGGATCCCTTAATTCACCCCTCCACTTT; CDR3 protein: CASSQAGGSLNSPLHF
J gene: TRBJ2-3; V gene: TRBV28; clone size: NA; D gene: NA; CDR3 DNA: TGTGCCAGCAGTCCCCGTACTGATACGCAGTATTTT; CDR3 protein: CASSPRTDTQYF
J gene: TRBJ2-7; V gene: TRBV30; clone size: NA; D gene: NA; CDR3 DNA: TGTGCCTGGAGTCCCGGGACATTCTACGAGCAGTACTTC; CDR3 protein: CAWSPGTFYEQYF
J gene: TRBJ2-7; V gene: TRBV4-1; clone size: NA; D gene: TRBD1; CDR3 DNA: TGCGCCAGCAGCTATCAGGGGACAGCGTACGAGCAGTACTTC; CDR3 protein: CASSYQGTAYEQYF
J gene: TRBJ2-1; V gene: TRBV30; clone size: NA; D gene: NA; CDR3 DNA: TGTGCCTGGAGTACAGCGTTTGAGCAGTTCTTC; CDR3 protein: CAWSTAFEQFF
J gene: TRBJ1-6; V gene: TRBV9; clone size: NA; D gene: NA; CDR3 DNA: TGTGCCAGCAGCGACAGGGTCCCCGGTTCACCCCTCCACTTT; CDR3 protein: CASSDRVPGSPLHF